The next 12 T cell receptor beta chains were all read from a single sample in a study of tumor-infiltrating lymphocytes in primary liver carcinoma. Using a constant-region primer together with ProtoScript II reverse transcriptase, TCR beta cDNA was made from approximately 0.55 ug of total RNA. Nested multiplex PCR, run for three rounds with slightly modified ARM-PCR, yielded TCR beta libraries. Both of the initial two PCR rounds ran for approximately 11 cycles and employed TRBV1-TRBV30 forward primers alongside a C-beta reverse primer. In TCRdb, the multiplex PCR reads were re-called with MiXCR into one record per CDR3 protein. This table has about 320,000 distinct CDR3 sequences, 65% appearing once. The authors took blood RNA from unsorted whole blood and also extracted germline DNA. The sequenced sample was peripheral blood. These receptor sequences come from a man aged 35 to 55 with primary liver carcinoma and hepatitis B virus infection.

CDR3 loop: CASSLNLGENTEAFF. In DNA, the CDR3 is TGTGCCAGCAGCTTAAACCTAGGAGAGAACACTGAAGCTTTCTTT. V gene TRBV11-2 combines with J gene TRBJ1-1; D uncertain. The germline gives CDR1 SGHAT, CDR2 FQNNGV. Deletions cut 2 bases from V and 1 base from J, with 11 bases between. The CDR3 is 15 residues long.

Note on this clonotype: A much more abundant neighbour one base away suggests this may be a read error. The gene calls are TRBV12-3 or TRBV12-4 and TRBJ2-3; TRBD2 might be the D (6 bases). V lost 8 bases and J 10 bases, leaving 16 bases between the germline ends. The CDR3 is made up of 12 amino acids. The CDR3 DNA sequence: TGTGCCAGCTGGAGGGTCGGCGATGCGCAGTATTTT. Translation gives CASWRVGDAQYF.

At least ten counts were recorded for this clonotype. The genes are TRBV10-3 and TRBJ1-5; D is unclear. V shed 0 bases and J shed 5 bases, with 11 bases lying between them. Germline CDR1 ENHRY, CDR2 SYGVKD. This CDR3 spans 15 amino acids. CDR3 nucleotides: TGTGCCATCAGTGAGTCTCCAGAGACCTATCAGCCCCAGCATTTT. Encoded protein: CAISESPETYQPQHF.

As for this clonotype: A much bigger clone sits one base away, suggesting this may be a read error. The J gene is TRBJ1-1, the V gene TRBV12-3 or TRBV12-4; perhaps TRBD1 as D (6 bases). The CDR3 is 14 amino acids. DNA of the CDR3: TGTGCCAGCAGCCAAGGACAGCTGAACACTGATGCTTTCTTT. This translates into CASSQGQLNTDAFF.

About this clonotype: This may be a read error, as it is one base from a much larger clone. The J gene is TRBJ1-1, the V gene TRBV29-1; 8 bases map to TRBD1. The CDR3 sequence is 13 residues long. Germline V CDR1 and CDR2: SQVTM, ANQGSEA. The CDR3 DNA is TGCAGCGTTCGACAGGGGACGAGCACTGAAACTTTCTTT. Protein sequence: CSVRQGTSTETFF. The whole variable domain, filled in from reference TRBV29-1 and TRBJ1-1, reads SAVISQKPSRDICQRGTSLTIQCQVDSQVTMMFWYRQQPGQSLTLIATANQGSEATYESGFVIDKFPISRPNLTFSTLTVSNMSPEDSSIYLCSVRQGTSTETFFGQGTRLTVV.

On this clonotype: At one end the junction does not follow the germline gene, possibly because of a read error. The J gene is TRBJ1-1, the V gene TRBV5-5; D is possibly TRBD1 (6 bases). The germline V gene has CDR1 SGHKS and CDR2 YYEKEE (reference sequence). The CDR3 is 14 residues long. The CDR3 sequence: CASRPGQANIEAFF. The CDR3 nucleotides are TGTGCCAGCAGACCGGGACAAGCGAACATTGAAGCTTTCTTT.

Only a few counts were recorded for this clonotype. Being one base from a much bigger clone, this may be a read error. J is TRBJ1-1 and V is TRBV29-1; a weak D match, TRBD1 (5 bases). Trimming stripped 7 bases from V and 3 bases from J, with 15 bases between. Per the germline V gene, CDR1 is SQVTM and CDR2 is ANQGSEA. CDR3 length equals 13 residues. This chain's CDR3 is CSAKDTEYTEAFF. The CDR3 DNA is TGCAGCGCTAAGGACACAGAGTACACTGAAGCTTTCTTT. The variable domain in full, with the rest retrieved from reference TRBV29-1 and TRBJ1-1, is SAVISQKPSRDICQRGTSLTIQCQVDSQVTMMFWYRQQPGQSLTLIATANQGSEATYESGFVIDKFPISRPNLTFSTLTVSNMSPEDSSIYLCSAKDTEYTEAFFGQGTRLTVV.

Details on this clonotype: Since the CDR3 does not end with the conserved phenylalanine or tryptophan, this likely comes from a read error. CDR3 residues: CASSTTGGPYEQYL. The CDR3 DNA follows: TGCGCCAGCAGCACCACAGGGGGACCCTACGAGCAGTACTTA. The gene calls are TRBV5-1 and TRBJ2-7; 8 bases align to TRBD1. The CDR3 runs to 14 residues. CDR1 is SGHRS and CDR2 is YFSETQ in the germline V gene. V was pared by 4 bases and J by 2 bases, with 5 bases of the junction left unmatched.

Worth noting for this clonotype: A junction boundary mismatches the germline segment, possibly from a read error. V and J are TRBV28 and TRBJ1-1; D not certain. Germline loops: CDR1 MDHEN, CDR2 SYDVKM. CDR3 size: 15 residues. Here the CDR3 reads CASSLPPGENTEALF. CDR3 in DNA: TGTGCCAGCAGTTTACCCCCCGGCGAAAATACTGAAGCTCTCTTT.

In regard to this clonotype: Because the CDR3 is missing its conserved closing phenylalanine or tryptophan, this is likely a read error. The chain links TRBV11-2 to TRBJ2-6, with a tentative D call TRBD2 (6 bases). CDR3 length equals 15 residues. The V and J ends lost 5 bases and 4 bases respectively, with 12 bases between them. Germline V gives CDR1 SGHAT, CDR2 FQNNGV. The CDR3 DNA is TGTGCCAGCAGCCAACGGGACTCCGGGGCCAACGTCCTGACTTAC. Translating gives CASSQRDSGANVLTY.

Of note for this clonotype: An end of the junction does not agree with germline; a read error may underlie this. V usage is TRBV11-2 and J usage is TRBJ2-1; possibly TRBD1 or TRBD2 for D (6 bases each). The germline gives CDR1 SGHAT, CDR2 FQNNGV. CDR3 size: 14 residues. In nucleotides, the CDR3 is TGTGCCAGCAGCTTTAGACCGGGGGCCAATGAGCACTCCTTC. This sequence encodes CASSFRPGANEHSF.

The chain uses TRBV28 and TRBJ2-7; TRBD2 agrees at 9 bases. This CDR3 contains 16 residues. CDR1 is MDHEN and CDR2 is SYDVKM in the germline V gene. Trimming removed 5 bases from V and 7 bases from J; junction bases left unmatched: 15. The CDR3 nucleotides read TGTGCCAGCAGTCCCCTCGGTTTAGCGGGAGTTAATGAGCAGTACTTC. This sequence encodes CASSPLGLAGVNEQYF.